These 25 T cell receptor beta chains originate from one sample sequenced in a study of vaccination effects on CD4 cells after COVID-19. Viral peptide pool expansion of antigen-specific CD4+ T cells preceded sequencing in the ViraFEST assay. Having been cultured for ten to eleven days, the cells underwent CD4+ T cell isolation. Participants completed two doses of the BNT162b2 or mRNA-1273 vaccine. The antigens these receptors bind are not known. Repertoires were generated with immunoSEQ multiplex PCR, while TCRdb's copy carries only in-frame clones and drops some. The repertoire has 65,000 to 70,000 clones, 76% of them found once; the top ten carry around 0.94%. The sequencing here drew on CD4+ T cells from PBMCs cultured with HCoV-OC43 spike peptides, taken after COVID-19 vaccination. Subset of the sample: HCoV-OC43 spike overlapping peptide pool stimulation. The receptors come from a human donor who received a COVID-19 vaccine.

This clone was detected once. The chain couples TRBV2 to TRBJ2-5; 8 nucleotides align to TRBD1. This CDR3 is 13 amino acids long. The germline V gene encodes CDR1 SNHLY and CDR2 FYNNEI. With 7 bases clipped from V and 5 bases from J, the junction kept 6 bases outside the gene matches. CDR3 residues: CASIQGVDETQYF. CDR3 DNA: TGTGCCAGCATACAGGGGGTGGATGAGACCCAGTACTTC.

This chain links TRBV7-2 with TRBJ1-6; 8 bases map to TRBD1. CDR3 length: 15 residues. Unmatched junction bases numbered 13, after V lost 9 bases and J lost 9 bases. Germline CDR1 SGHTA, CDR2 FQGNSA. The CDR3 here is CASGGGGQGSSPLHF. In nucleotides, the CDR3 is TGTGCCAGTGGGGGGGGCGGACAGGGTAGTTCACCCCTCCACTTT.

The rearrangement links TRBV7-2 to TRBJ1-5, with unresolved D. This CDR3 contains 16 residues. Trimming took off 4 bases at V and 0 bases at J, with 13 bases between the two ends. Germline V CDR1 and CDR2: SGHTA, FQGNSA. As DNA, the CDR3 is TGTGCCAGCAGCTCAACGAGCGGAAATAGCAATCAGCCCCAGCATTTT. It is translated as CASSSTSGNSNQPQHF.

The rearrangement links TRBV6-5 to TRBJ1-2; D is uncertain. The CDR3 extends over 13 amino acids. Germline-derived CDR1 and CDR2 are MNHEY and SVGAGI. Trimming took 2 bases from V and 4 from J, leaving 8 bases between them. CDR3 sequence: CASSYAAVYGYTF. The CDR3 DNA reads TGTGCCAGCAGTTACGCCGCCGTCTATGGCTACACCTTC.

This clone was seen a few times. This chain connects TRBV5-1 to TRBJ2-2; perhaps TRBD1 as D (5 bases). Looked up from germline, CDR1 is SGHRS and CDR2 is YFSETQ. V was clipped by 7 bases and J by 3 bases, with 13 bases between them. This CDR3 contains 14 residues. The CDR3, as DNA: TGCGCCAGCCGAATGACAGAATACACCGGGGAGCTGTTTTTT. It encodes CASRMTEYTGELFF.

The chain joins TRBV6-2 or TRBV6-3 to TRBJ1-5; TRBD1 is a possible D gene (6 bases). The CDR3 totals 15 residues. Germline V gives CDR1 MNHEY, CDR2 SVGEGT. V lost 6 bases to trimming and J lost 1 base, with 13 bases between them. The CDR3 protein is CASSRGQFSNQPQHF. The CDR3 DNA sequence: TGTGCCAGCAGCCGTGGACAGTTCAGCAATCAGCCCCAGCATTTT.

This sequence joins TRBV5-5 and TRBJ1-4; 7 bases align to TRBD1. The CDR3 contains 18 residues. Germline CDR1 and CDR2: SGHKS and YYEKEE (reference sequence). Trimming cost V 0 bases and J 0 bases; bases outside gene matches: 8. The CDR3 protein is CASSLGPGQLSTNEKLFF. CDR3 in DNA: TGTGCCAGCAGCTTGGGCCCGGGACAGCTCTCAACTAATGAAAAACTGTTTTTT.

J is TRBJ2-3 and V is TRBV5-1; D is possibly TRBD1 (5 bases). V was shortened by 0 bases and J by 4 bases, with 9 bases between the two germline ends. From germline, CDR1 is SGHRS and CDR2 YFSETQ. CDR3 length equals 14 residues. The CDR3 region is CASSLATGSDTQYF. CDR3 sequence (DNA): TGCGCCAGCAGCTTGGCCACAGGTTCAGATACGCAGTATTTT.

CDR3 region: CASSFILHEQFF. The DNA of the CDR3 is TGTGCCAGCAGCTTTATACTCCATGAGCAGTTCTTC. This chain connects TRBV11-2 to TRBJ2-1; D gene uncertain. Germline values: CDR1 SGHAT, CDR2 FQNNGV. The V end was cut by 3 bases, the J end by 8 bases, with 8 bases between. The CDR3 covers 12 residues.

The chain is built from TRBV10-3 and TRBJ1-1; D is unclear. Trimming took 0 bases from V and 0 from J, leaving 8 bases between them. There are 15 residues in the CDR3. Germline CDR1 and CDR2: ENHRY and SYGVKD. The CDR3: CAISESQDLNTEAFF. The CDR3, as DNA: TGTGCCATCAGTGAGTCCCAGGATCTGAACACTGAAGCTTTCTTT.

The V and J genes are TRBV7-9 and TRBJ1-4, with 10 bases fitting TRBD1. Losses at the gene ends were 5 bases for V and 8 bases for J; bases not matched to a gene: 8. Germline V gene lookup returns CDR1 SEHNR and CDR2 FQNEAQ (reference sequence). The CDR3 sequence is 15 residues long. The CDR3 DNA sequence: TGTGCCAGCAGCCCAGCGGACAGGGGGGGAGAAAAACTGTTTTTT. Translation: CASSPADRGGEKLFF.

V gene TRBV6-2 or TRBV6-3 combines with J gene TRBJ1-5; D unresolved. Germline V gene data show CDR1 as MNHEY and CDR2 as SVGEGT. The CDR3 sequence is 17 residues long. Trimming removed 5 bases from V and 0 bases from J, with 17 bases in between. CDR3 bases: TGTGCCAGCAGTGGCCTGGTGGACTACTTTAGCAATCAGCCCCAGCATTTT. This encodes CASSGLVDYFSNQPQHF.

This chain uses TRBV24-1 with TRBJ2-4; 10 bases align to TRBD1. The CDR3 is 14 residues long. V lost 4 bases and J lost 10; bases outside the gene matches: 6. CDR1 and CDR2 (germline): KGHDR, SFDVKD. The CDR3 protein is CATSDPGQGTIQYF. The CDR3 nucleotides are TGTGCCACCAGTGACCCGGGACAGGGGACTATTCAGTACTTC.

The gene calls are TRBV15 and TRBJ2-7, with D perhaps TRBD2 (6 bases). The germline V gene has CDR1 LNHNV and CDR2 YYDKDF (reference sequence). This CDR3 is 17 amino acids long. Trimming removed 0 bases at V and 2 bases at J, with 17 bases between. CDR3 amino acids: CATSRDASLAFTYEQYV. The CDR3 DNA is TGTGCCACCAGCAGAGATGCTAGCCTAGCGTTTACCTACGAGCAGTACGTC.

The chain recombines TRBV2 with TRBJ2-5; D possibly matches TRBD1 or TRBD2 (5 bases each). The CDR3 is 14 residues long. The ends were cut back, 6 bases at V and 2 bases at J, with 13 bases in the middle. CDR1 and CDR2 (germline): SNHLY, FYNNEI. CDR3 amino acids: CASSPAWGQETQYF. Here the CDR3 DNA reads TGTGCCAGCAGCCCCGCGTGGGGGCAAGAGACCCAGTACTTC. Drawing the rest from reference TRBV2 and TRBJ2-5, the complete variable domain is EPEVTQTPSHQVTQMGQEVILRCVPISNHLYFYWYRQILGQKVEFLVSFYNNEISEKSEIFDDQFSVERPDGSNFTLKIRSTKLEDSAMYFCASSPAWGQETQYFGPGTRLLVL.

Only a few counts were recorded for this clone. This chain links TRBV5-5 with TRBJ2-2; 9 nucleotides match TRBD1. J gave up 6 bases and V 2 bases, and 14 bases lay outside the gene matches. The CDR3 is 18 residues long. Germline assignment: CDR1 SGHKS and CDR2 YYEKEE (reference sequence). CDR3 DNA: TGTGCCAGCAGCTTACGGGACAGGGTGATATTCGGTCCCGGGGAGCTGTTTTTT. It translates to CASSLRDRVIFGPGELFF.

The rearrangement links TRBV6-6 to TRBJ2-1, with 11 bases identical to TRBD2. The germline V gene has CDR1 MNHNY and CDR2 SVGAGI (reference sequence). This CDR3 is built from 16 residues. CDR3 sequence reads: CVTKRLAGGLGDEQFF. The CDR3, as DNA: TGTGTTACAAAGAGGCTAGCGGGGGGCCTCGGGGATGAGCAGTTCTTC.

This clone was seen a handful of times. This chain links TRBV5-6 with TRBJ2-1; 11 bases agree with TRBD1. The V and J ends lost 6 bases and 7 bases, in that order; junction bases with no gene match: 9. Germline V gene data show CDR1 as SGHDT and CDR2 as YYEEEE. There are 15 residues in the CDR3. The CDR3 DNA reads as TGTGCCAGCATCATTCTGGGGACAGGGGGGAATGAGCAGTTCTTC. The encoded protein is CASIILGTGGNEQFF.

This rearrangement joins TRBV7-2 to TRBJ2-7; weak D call: TRBD1 (6 bases). Germline V gene lookup returns CDR1 SGHTA and CDR2 FQGNSA. CDR3 length: 13 amino acids. V gave up 3 bases and J gave up 3 bases, with 9 bases separating them. CDR3 nucleotides: TGTGCCAGCAGCTTCGGCAGGGGCTACGAGCAGTACGTC. Translating gives CASSFGRGYEQYV.

This clone was found a few times. The chain is built from TRBV5-5 and TRBJ1-1; TRBD1 is a possible D gene (5 bases). The CDR3 spans 16 residues. V lost 4 bases and J 1 base, leaving 17 bases between the germline ends. Germline V gives CDR1 SGHKS, CDR2 YYEKEE (reference sequence). The CDR3 here is CASSRARESQNTEAFF. The CDR3 DNA follows: TGTGCCAGCAGCCGTGCCAGGGAAAGTCAGAACACTGAAGCTTTCTTT.

The V and J genes are TRBV6-5 and TRBJ2-5; 8 bases line up with TRBD1. V lost 6 bases and J lost 5; bases outside the gene matches: 8. The CDR3 length is 14 residues. Germline V gene data show CDR1 as MNHEY and CDR2 as SVGAGI. The CDR3 loop reads CASSRQGSAETQYF. CDR3 DNA: TGTGCCAGCAGCAGACAGGGGTCCGCTGAGACCCAGTACTTC.

This clone was seen only once. This rearrangement joins TRBV6-2 or TRBV6-3 to TRBJ1-2, with D unclear. The CDR3 is 13 residues long. The V gene's germline CDR1 is MNHEY and CDR2 SVGEGT. The V gene lost 4 bases and the J gene lost 0 bases, with 6 bases spanning the gap. The CDR3 region has the DNA TGTGCCAGCAGTTTCCTCTCTAACTATGGCTACACCTTC. Amino acid sequence: CASSFLSNYGYTF.

The CDR3 loop is CASSDSYLSTDTQYF. CDR3 DNA sequence: TGTGCCAGCAGCGACAGCTACCTTAGCACAGATACGCAGTATTTT. V gene TRBV7-2 combines with J gene TRBJ2-3, with D tentatively TRBD1 (5 bases). V lost 5 bases, J lost 0 bases, and 12 bases lay in between. The CDR3 has 15 residues. The V gene's germline CDR1 is SGHTA and CDR2 FQGNSA.

The chain couples TRBV28 to TRBJ1-3; D may be TRBD1 (5 bases). The CDR3 covers 14 residues. V lost 5 bases to trimming and J lost 3 bases, with 11 bases between them. From germline, CDR1 is MDHEN and CDR2 SYDVKM. The CDR3 nucleotides are TGTGCCAGCAGTCACCCGGGACTTGGAAACACCATATATTTT. Translating gives CASSHPGLGNTIYF.

The CDR3 is CAWSVLGGGETQYF. In nucleotides, the CDR3 is TGTGCCTGGAGTGTACTTGGGGGAGGAGAGACCCAGTACTTC. The chain carries TRBV30 and TRBJ2-5; TRBD2 might be the D (6 bases). Germline loops: CDR1 GTSNPN, CDR2 SVGIG (reference sequence). The CDR3 consists of 14 residues. V was trimmed by 0 bases and J by 4 bases, leaving 12 bases between them. The complete variable domain, with remaining parts taken from reference TRBV30 and TRBJ2-5, reads SQTIHQWPATLVQPVGSPLSLECTVEGTSNPNLYWYRQAAGRGLQLLFYSVGIGQISSEVPQNLSASRPQDRQFILSSKKLLLSDSGFYLCAWSVLGGGETQYFGPGTRLLVL.